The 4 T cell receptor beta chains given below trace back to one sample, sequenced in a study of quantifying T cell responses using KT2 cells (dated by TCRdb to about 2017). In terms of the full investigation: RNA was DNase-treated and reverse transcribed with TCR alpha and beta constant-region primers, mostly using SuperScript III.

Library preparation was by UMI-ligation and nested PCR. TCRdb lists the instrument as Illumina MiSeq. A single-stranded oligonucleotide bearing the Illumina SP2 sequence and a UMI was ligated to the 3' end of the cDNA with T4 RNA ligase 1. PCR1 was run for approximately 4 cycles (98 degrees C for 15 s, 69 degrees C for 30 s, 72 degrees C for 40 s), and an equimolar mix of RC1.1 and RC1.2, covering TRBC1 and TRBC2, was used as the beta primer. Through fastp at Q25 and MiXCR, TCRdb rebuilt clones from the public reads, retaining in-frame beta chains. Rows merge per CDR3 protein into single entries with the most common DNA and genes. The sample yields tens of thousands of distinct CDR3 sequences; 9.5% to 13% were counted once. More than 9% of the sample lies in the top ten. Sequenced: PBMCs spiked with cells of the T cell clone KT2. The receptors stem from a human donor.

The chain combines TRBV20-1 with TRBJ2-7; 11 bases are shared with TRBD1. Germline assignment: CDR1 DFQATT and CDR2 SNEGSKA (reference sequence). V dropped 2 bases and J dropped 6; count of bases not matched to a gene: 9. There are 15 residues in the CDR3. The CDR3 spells CSARFGDRGYSEQYF. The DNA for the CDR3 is TGCAGTGCTAGATTCGGGGACAGGGGGTATAGCGAGCAGTACTTC.

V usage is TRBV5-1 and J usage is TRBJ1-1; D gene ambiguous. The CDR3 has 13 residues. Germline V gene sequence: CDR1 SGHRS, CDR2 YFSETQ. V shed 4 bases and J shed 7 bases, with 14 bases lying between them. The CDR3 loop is CASSPTGRGEAFF. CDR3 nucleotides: TGCGCCAGCAGCCCCACGGGTCGTGGTGAAGCTTTCTTT. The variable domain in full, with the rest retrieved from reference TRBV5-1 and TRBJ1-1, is KAGVTQTPRYLIKTRGQQVTLSCSPISGHRSVSWYQQTPGQGLQFLFEYFSETQRNKGNFPGRFSGRQFSNSRSEMNVSTLELGDSALYLCASSPTGRGEAFFGQGTRLTVV.

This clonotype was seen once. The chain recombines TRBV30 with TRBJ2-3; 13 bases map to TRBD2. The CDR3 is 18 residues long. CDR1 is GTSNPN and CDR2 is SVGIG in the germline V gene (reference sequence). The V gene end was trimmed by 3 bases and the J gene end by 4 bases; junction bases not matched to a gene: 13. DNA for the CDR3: TGTGCCTGGAGGACACCTCAGGCACTAGCGGGGGGGGCAGATACGCAGTATTTT. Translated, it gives CAWRTPQALAGGADTQYF.

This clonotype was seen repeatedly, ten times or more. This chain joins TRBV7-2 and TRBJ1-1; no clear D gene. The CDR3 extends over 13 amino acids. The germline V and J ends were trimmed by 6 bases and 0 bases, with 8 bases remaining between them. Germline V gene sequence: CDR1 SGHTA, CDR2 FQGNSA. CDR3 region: CASRLDLNTEAFF. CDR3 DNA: TGTGCCAGCAGACTGGACCTGAACACTGAAGCTTTCTTT.